This TCR beta chain is from a study of cytomegalovirus exposure and HLA in healthy donors. General observations from the study: Rarity held for most TCR sequences, but there were some public TCRs that occurred in many donors.

Primers included in the PCR were 60 Vbeta and 13 Jbeta primers. Clones were sequenced by immunoSEQ multiplex PCR, and TCRdb holds only the in-frame ones, with some missing. This sample has some 200,000 clones; approximately 79% occur once, and the top ten carry 1.5% to 2%. With regard to this clone: Its antigen is not identified. At one boundary the junction diverges from the germline segment, which might be a read error.

The CDR3 extends over 17 amino acids. Germline V gene data show CDR1 as SEHNR and CDR2 as FQNEAQ (reference sequence). Sequenced sample: PBMCs. The sequence came from a man in his late teens or twenties in good health and CMV-seronegative. J is TRBJ1-2 and V is TRBV7-9; TRBD1 matches at 11 bases. In DNA form, the CDR3 reads TGTTCCAGCAGCTTAGAGCTTGGACAGGGGGCCAACTATGGCTACACCTTC. Its protein is CSSSLELGQGANYGYTF.